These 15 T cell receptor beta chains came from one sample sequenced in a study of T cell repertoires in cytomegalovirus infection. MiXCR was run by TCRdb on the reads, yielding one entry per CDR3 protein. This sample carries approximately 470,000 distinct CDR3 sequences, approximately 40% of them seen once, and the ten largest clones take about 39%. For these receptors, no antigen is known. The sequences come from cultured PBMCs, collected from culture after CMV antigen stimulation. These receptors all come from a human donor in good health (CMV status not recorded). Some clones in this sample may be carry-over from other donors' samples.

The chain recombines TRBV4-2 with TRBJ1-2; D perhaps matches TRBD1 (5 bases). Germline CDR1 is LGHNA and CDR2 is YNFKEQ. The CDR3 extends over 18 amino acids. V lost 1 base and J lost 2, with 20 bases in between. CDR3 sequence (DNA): TGTGCCAGCAGCCAAGGTTTCACCTTCTTGGCAGGGAACTATGGCTACACCTTC. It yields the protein CASSQGFTFLAGNYGYTF.

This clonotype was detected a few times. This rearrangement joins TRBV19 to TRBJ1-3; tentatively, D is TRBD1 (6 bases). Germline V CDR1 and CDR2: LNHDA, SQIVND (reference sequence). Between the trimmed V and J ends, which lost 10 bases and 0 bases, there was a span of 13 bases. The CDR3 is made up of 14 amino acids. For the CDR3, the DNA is TGTGCCACCGGGCGGGGGGCCTCTGGAAACACCATATATTTT. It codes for CATGRGASGNTIYF.

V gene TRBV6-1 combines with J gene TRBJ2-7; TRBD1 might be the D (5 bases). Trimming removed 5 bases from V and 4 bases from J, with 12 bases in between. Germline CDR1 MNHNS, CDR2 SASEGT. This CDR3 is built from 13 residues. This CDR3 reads CASSRAGPYEQYF. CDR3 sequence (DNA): TGTGCCAGCAGTAGGGCAGGGCCTTACGAGCAGTACTTC.

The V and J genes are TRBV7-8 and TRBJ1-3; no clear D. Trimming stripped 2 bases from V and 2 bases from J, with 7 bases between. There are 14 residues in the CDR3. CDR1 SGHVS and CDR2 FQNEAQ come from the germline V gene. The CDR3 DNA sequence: TGTGCCAGCAGCTTAACGGCCGCTGGAAACACCATATATTTT. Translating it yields CASSLTAAGNTIYF.

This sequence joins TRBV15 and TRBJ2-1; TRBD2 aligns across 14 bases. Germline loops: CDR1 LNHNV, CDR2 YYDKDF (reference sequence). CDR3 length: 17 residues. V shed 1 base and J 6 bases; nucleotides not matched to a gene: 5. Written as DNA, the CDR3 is TGTGCCACCAGCAGAGCCCCCGGACTAGCGGGGGGCAATGAGCAGTTCTTC. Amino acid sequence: CATSRAPGLAGGNEQFF.

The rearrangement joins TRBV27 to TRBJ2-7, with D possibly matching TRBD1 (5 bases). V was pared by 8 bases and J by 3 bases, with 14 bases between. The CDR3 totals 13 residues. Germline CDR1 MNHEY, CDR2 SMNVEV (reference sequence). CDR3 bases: TGTGCCAGCGGCCTTGGACATCACTACGAGCAGTACTTC. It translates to CASGLGHHYEQYF.

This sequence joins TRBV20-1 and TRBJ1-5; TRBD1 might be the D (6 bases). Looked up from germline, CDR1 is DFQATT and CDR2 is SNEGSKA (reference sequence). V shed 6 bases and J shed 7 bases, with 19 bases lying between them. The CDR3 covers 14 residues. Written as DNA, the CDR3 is TGCAGTGCACAACAGGGTTTCGACGGCCAGCCCCAGCATTTT. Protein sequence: CSAQQGFDGQPQHF.

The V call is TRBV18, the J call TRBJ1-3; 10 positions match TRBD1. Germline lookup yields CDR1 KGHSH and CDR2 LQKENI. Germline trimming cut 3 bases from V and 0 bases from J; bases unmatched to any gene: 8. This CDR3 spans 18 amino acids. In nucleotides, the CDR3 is TGTGCCAGCTCACCGAGTGTGGGACAGGGGATCTCTGGAAACACCATATATTTT. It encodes CASSPSVGQGISGNTIYF.

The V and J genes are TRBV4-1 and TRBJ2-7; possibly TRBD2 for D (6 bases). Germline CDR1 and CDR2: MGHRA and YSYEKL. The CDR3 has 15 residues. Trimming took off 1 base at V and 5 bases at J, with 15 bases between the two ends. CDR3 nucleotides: TGCGCCAGCAGCCAAGGTCGCGGGGCGGCTGACGAGCAGTACTTC. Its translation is CASSQGRGAADEQYF.

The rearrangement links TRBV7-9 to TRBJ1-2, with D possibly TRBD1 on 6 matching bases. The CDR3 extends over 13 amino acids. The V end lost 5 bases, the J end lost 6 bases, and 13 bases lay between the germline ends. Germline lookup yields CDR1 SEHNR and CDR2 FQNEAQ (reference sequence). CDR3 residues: CASSPDRWDGYTF. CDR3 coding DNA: TGTGCCAGCAGCCCCGACAGGTGGGATGGCTACACCTTC.

CDR3 in DNA: TGTGCCAGCAGCCGGGACATTTCGGGGGAAAAACTGTTTTTT. Amino acid sequence: CASSRDISGEKLFF. This chain uses TRBV7-6 with TRBJ1-4; possible D gene TRBD1, 6 bases. The V gene lost 5 bases and the J gene lost 8 bases, with 15 bases spanning the gap. The germline V gene encodes CDR1 SGHVS and CDR2 FNYEAQ. The CDR3 length is 14 residues.

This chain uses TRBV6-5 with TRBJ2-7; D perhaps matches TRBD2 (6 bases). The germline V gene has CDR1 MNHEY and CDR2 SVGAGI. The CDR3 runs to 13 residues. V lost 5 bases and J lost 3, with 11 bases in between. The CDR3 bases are TGTGCCAGCAGTCGGGACTCCTACTACGAGCAGTACTTC. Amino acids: CASSRDSYYEQYF.

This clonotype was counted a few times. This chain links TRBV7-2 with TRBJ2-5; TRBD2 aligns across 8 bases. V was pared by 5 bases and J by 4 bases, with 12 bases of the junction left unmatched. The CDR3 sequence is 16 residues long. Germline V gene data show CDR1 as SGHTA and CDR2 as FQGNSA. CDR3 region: CASSPRRGGGGETQYF. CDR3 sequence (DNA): TGTGCCAGCAGCCCAAGACGGGGGGGTGGGGGAGAGACCCAGTACTTC.

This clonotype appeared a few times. The CDR3 sequence is CASSGTSGRSYEQYF. For the CDR3, the DNA is TGTGCCAGCAGTGGGACTAGCGGGAGGTCCTACGAGCAGTACTTC. The V call is TRBV12-3 or TRBV12-4, the J call TRBJ2-7; 15 nucleotides agree with TRBD2. CDR3 length equals 15 residues. The trim removed 5 bases at V and 1 base at J, leaving 0 bases unmatched.

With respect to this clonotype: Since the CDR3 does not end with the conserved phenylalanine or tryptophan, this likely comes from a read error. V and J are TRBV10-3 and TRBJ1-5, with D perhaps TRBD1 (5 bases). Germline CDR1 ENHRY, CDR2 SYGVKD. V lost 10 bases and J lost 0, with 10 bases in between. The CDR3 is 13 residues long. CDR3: CATRQNSNQPQHS. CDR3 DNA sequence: TGTGCCACCAGACAGAATAGCAATCAGCCCCAGCATTCT.